These 25 T cell receptor beta chains came from one sample sequenced in a study of blood T cell repertoires in COVID-19. Assay used: immunoSEQ multiplex PCR; TCRdb lists only in-frame clones, some missing. This sample has around 130,000 clones, with roughly 86% found just once. Sequenced material: peripheral blood. The receptors were sampled from a woman between 45 and 60 years old who had recovered from COVID-19.

In this sample, this clone turned up once. The chain employs TRBV7-9 and TRBJ2-3; 11 nucleotides agree with TRBD1. With 3 bases clipped from V and 4 bases from J, the junction kept 6 bases outside the gene matches. The length of the CDR3 is 16 residues. Per germline, CDR1 SEHNR and CDR2 FQNEAQ (reference sequence). The CDR3 sequence is CASSFPPGQGADTQYF. CDR3 bases: TGTGCCAGCAGCTTCCCTCCGGGACAGGGGGCAGATACGCAGTATTTT.

This clone came up once. The genes are TRBV10-2 and TRBJ1-4, with 12 bases lining up with TRBD1. Losses at the gene ends were 2 bases for V and 3 bases for J; bases not matched to a gene: 19. This CDR3 has 22 amino acids. From germline, CDR1 is WSHSY and CDR2 SAAADI. The CDR3 DNA is TGCGCCAGCAGTGAGGGCCCGGGGACAGGGGGCGGCAGTAGGTGGGCTAATGAAAAACTGTTTTTT. Translation: CASSEGPGTGGGSRWANEKLFF.

This chain connects TRBV10-3 to TRBJ1-5; D gene ambiguous. The CDR3 length is 13 residues. V was trimmed by 3 bases and J by 5 bases, leaving 8 bases between them. Germline CDR1 reads ENHRY; CDR2 reads SYGVKD. The CDR3 sequence is CAISDLADQPQHF. CDR3 bases: TGTGCCATCAGTGATCTTGCGGATCAGCCCCAGCATTTT.

The chain recombines TRBV5-4 with TRBJ1-2; 8 positions agree with TRBD1. Germline V CDR1 and CDR2: SGHNT, YYREEE (reference sequence). The CDR3 is 14 amino acids. The V segment lost 4 bases and the J segment 3 bases; nucleotides outside the gene matches: 5. CDR3 DNA: TGTGCCAGCAGCGAGGGACAGGAATACTATGGCTACACCTTC. Protein product: CASSEGQEYYGYTF.

V usage is TRBV11-3 and J usage is TRBJ2-7; 7 bases are a match to TRBD2. The CDR3 extends over 14 amino acids. CDR1 and CDR2 (germline): SGHNT, YENEEA. The trim removed 5 bases at V and 5 bases at J, leaving 9 bases unmatched. CDR3: CASSPWASGNEQYF. Written as DNA, the CDR3 is TGTGCCAGCAGCCCTTGGGCTAGCGGCAACGAGCAGTACTTC.

The rearrangement links TRBV4-3 to TRBJ2-3, with a weak D call TRBD2 (6 bases). This CDR3 is built from 16 residues. Germline values: CDR1 LGHNA, CDR2 YSLEER. V lost 4 bases and J 0 bases, leaving 14 bases between the germline ends. The DNA of the CDR3 is TGCGCCAGCAGCCTACGACTAGGGTATAGCACAGATACGCAGTATTTT. It codes for CASSLRLGYSTDTQYF.

V usage is TRBV13 and J usage is TRBJ1-2, with 7 nucleotides matching TRBD1. The CDR3 totals 17 residues. J gave up 4 bases and V 2 bases, and 13 bases lay outside the gene matches. Germline V lookup: CDR1 PRHDT, CDR2 FYEKMQ (reference sequence). CDR3 sequence reads: CASSLYTGALIGYGYTF. The CDR3 region has the DNA TGTGCCAGCAGCTTATACACAGGGGCCCTCATCGGCTATGGCTACACCTTC.

The J gene is TRBJ1-2, the V gene TRBV7-2; D remains unclear. This CDR3 contains 13 residues. Germline values: CDR1 SGHTA, CDR2 FQGNSA. Trimming stripped 2 bases from V and 4 bases from J, with 8 bases between. CDR3 amino acids: CASSLRYSYGYTF. CDR3 nucleotide sequence: TGTGCCAGCAGCTTAAGGTACAGCTATGGCTACACCTTC.

The rearrangement links TRBV5-6 to TRBJ2-1; D perhaps matches TRBD1 (6 bases). V was trimmed by 4 bases and J by 0 bases, leaving 11 bases between them. CDR3 length: 15 residues. In germline, CDR1 is SGHDT, CDR2 YYEEEE. CDR3 amino acids: CASSPGHNSYNEQFF. CDR3 in DNA: TGTGCCAGCAGCCCGGGACACAACTCCTACAATGAGCAGTTCTTC.

The chain joins TRBV7-6 to TRBJ2-1; D is perhaps TRBD2 (7 bases). This CDR3 is built from 16 residues. Between the trimmed V and J ends, which lost 3 bases and 5 bases, there was a span of 17 bases. Germline assignment: CDR1 SGHVS and CDR2 FNYEAQ. The DNA of the CDR3 is TGTGCCAGCAGCTTGGGGCGGGGGCCGGGCCACAATGAGCAGTTCTTC. It codes for CASSLGRGPGHNEQFF.

The CDR3 loop is CASSAPGQTNTEAFF. For the CDR3, the DNA is TGTGCCAGTAGTGCCCCGGGACAGACGAACACTGAAGCTTTCTTT. This chain uses TRBV19 with TRBJ1-1; 7 bases are shared with TRBD1. After removal of 5 bases from V and 1 base from J, the junction contained 7 bases not matched to a gene. Germline-derived CDR1 and CDR2 are LNHDA and SQIVND (reference sequence). The CDR3 is 15 amino acids.

This chain uses TRBV3-1 (or the pseudogene TRBV3-2) with TRBJ2-5; a weak D match, TRBD1 (6 bases). V was shortened by 4 bases and J by 5 bases, with 11 bases between the two germline ends. The length of the CDR3 is 13 residues. The germline V gene encodes CDR1 LGHDT and CDR2 YNNKEL (reference sequence). CDR3 nucleotide sequence: TGTGCCAGCAGCCTGGGGGCTGGGGAGACCCAGTACTTC. Protein product: CASSLGAGETQYF.

J is TRBJ2-1 and V is TRBV11-1, with D perhaps matching TRBD2 (6 bases). CDR1 SGHAT and CDR2 FQDESV come from the germline V gene (reference sequence). This CDR3 region has 14 residues. V lost 5 bases and J lost 4, with 12 bases in between. CDR3 sequence: CASSPRDSYNEQFF. For the CDR3, the DNA is TGTGCCAGCAGCCCCCGGGACTCTTACAATGAGCAGTTCTTC.

The chain combines TRBV29-1 with TRBJ2-2; 9 positions agree with TRBD2. CDR3 length equals 14 residues. CDR1 is SQVTM, CDR2 ANQGSEA, per germline. After removal of 4 bases from V and 7 bases from J, the junction contained 7 bases not matched to a gene. CDR3 in DNA: TGCAGCGTTGGAGCGGGAGGCGCTCACGGGGAGCTGTTTTTT. Protein sequence: CSVGAGGAHGELFF.

The J gene is TRBJ2-7, the V gene TRBV11-2, with 9 positions matching TRBD2. CDR1 is SGHAT, CDR2 FQNNGV, per germline. With 5 bases clipped from V and 4 bases from J, the junction kept 15 bases outside the gene matches. The CDR3 has 17 residues. The DNA for the CDR3 is TGTGCCAGCAGCCCCAAATTAGCGGGGGATCCGGGGTACGAGCAGTACTTC. Its protein is CASSPKLAGDPGYEQYF.

The genes are TRBV5-1 and TRBJ2-1; 9 nucleotides line up with TRBD1. The germline CDR1 and CDR2 sequences are SGHRS and YFSETQ. This CDR3 contains 16 residues. V dropped 0 bases and J dropped 9; count of bases not matched to a gene: 10. CDR3 residues: CASSLAGTGNRGEQFF. For the CDR3, the DNA is TGCGCCAGCAGCTTGGCTGGGACAGGGAATAGAGGTGAGCAGTTCTTC.

V gene TRBV24-1 combines with J gene TRBJ1-1, with no clear D. Trimming stripped 1 base from V and 0 bases from J, with 2 bases between. The CDR3 sequence is 13 residues long. The V gene's germline CDR1 is KGHDR and CDR2 SFDVKD. Here the CDR3 reads CATSDFLNTEAFF. CDR3 sequence (DNA): TGTGCCACCAGTGATTTCTTGAACACTGAAGCTTTCTTT.

The genes are TRBV10-1 and TRBJ2-4; a possible D gene is TRBD1 (7 bases). Germline V gives CDR1 WNHNN, CDR2 SYGVQD (reference sequence). The CDR3 is made up of 16 amino acids. The V end lost 3 bases, the J end lost 3 bases, and 15 bases lay between the germline ends. In DNA form, the CDR3 reads TGCGCCAGCAGTGATTCTAACAGGGGACTCAAAAACATTCAGTACTTC. Translation gives CASSDSNRGLKNIQYF.

This clone was detected only once. The chain is built from TRBV5-5 and TRBJ2-7; the D is unclear. The V end was cut by 7 bases, the J end by 2 bases, with 19 bases between. Germline values: CDR1 SGHKS, CDR2 YYEKEE (reference sequence). The CDR3 is 15 amino acids. CDR3: CASAQTMGFTYEQYF. CDR3 coding DNA: TGTGCCAGCGCCCAGACGATGGGCTTCACCTACGAGCAGTACTTC.

The CDR3 sequence is CASSFHRQANYGYTF. Written as DNA, the CDR3 is TGTGCCAGCAGCTTCCACAGACAGGCAAACTATGGCTACACCTTC. The V and J genes are TRBV11-2 and TRBJ1-2; perhaps TRBD1 as D (6 bases). The CDR3 has 15 residues. V lost 3 bases to trimming and J lost 2 bases, with 13 bases between them. In germline, CDR1 is SGHAT, CDR2 FQNNGV.

J is TRBJ2-5 and V is TRBV5-1; TRBD1 is a possible D gene (6 bases). CDR1 is SGHRS, CDR2 YFSETQ, per germline. Trimming left V 1 base short and J 4 bases short, with 17 bases between. CDR3 length: 16 residues. The CDR3 region has the DNA TGCGCCAGCAGCTTGCTCTCAGGGGCGTGGGGAGAGACCCAGTACTTC. It encodes CASSLLSGAWGETQYF.

V is TRBV12-5 and J is TRBJ1-6; D remains ambiguous. V lost 6 bases to trimming and J lost 8 bases, with 11 bases between them. The CDR3 spans 13 residues. Germline CDR1 LGHNT, CDR2 FRNRAP. The CDR3 loop is CASGRASDSPLHF. In DNA, the CDR3 is TGTGCTAGTGGACGAGCGAGCGATTCACCCCTCCACTTT.

This clone was observed once. J is TRBJ2-3 and V is TRBV5-4; 7 bases fit TRBD2. Losses at the gene ends were 3 bases for V and 2 bases for J; bases not matched to a gene: 9. The CDR3 has 16 amino acids. The V gene's germline CDR1 is SGHNT and CDR2 YYREEE (reference sequence). The CDR3, as DNA: TGTGCCAGCAGCTCCGAGGGCGGGAGAGCCACAGATACGCAGTATTTT. This translates into CASSSEGGRATDTQYF.

The chain has TRBV6-1 and TRBJ1-1; D is perhaps TRBD1 (5 bases). The CDR3 extends over 16 amino acids. V was clipped by 0 bases and J by 0 bases, with 11 bases between them. Germline assignment: CDR1 MNHNS and CDR2 SASEGT. The CDR3 is CASSEAGEGMNTEAFF. CDR3 nucleotides: TGTGCCAGCAGTGAAGCGGGGGAGGGGATGAACACTGAAGCTTTCTTT.

The rearrangement uses TRBV27 and TRBJ2-5; D is uncertain. The germline gives CDR1 MNHEY, CDR2 SMNVEV (reference sequence). This CDR3 is built from 12 residues. V was shortened by 3 bases and J by 2 bases, with 4 bases between the two germline ends. In DNA form, the CDR3 reads TGTGCCAGCAGTTTGCGTCAAGAGACCCAGTACTTC. Its protein product is CASSLRQETQYF.